This TCR beta chain was sequenced in a study of regulatory dendritic cells for organ transplantation. Study context: Day 6 dendritic cell cultures were stimulated with LPS.

Study-wide findings and caveats: Memory CD8+ clonal expansion seemed more limited with regulatory than mature dendritic cells.

CFSE-labeled sorted T cells met regulatory or mature dendritic cells for over 4 days. Memory T cells were CD45RO+, naive were CD45RA+, sorted by FACS. TCRdb's table, derived via immunoSEQ multiplex PCR, lists solely in-frame clones and lacks some. Of roughly 9,800 clones in the sample, roughly 80% were seen once. This CDR3 is 16 amino acids long. V was pared by 4 bases and J by 5 bases, with 8 bases of the junction left unmatched. Germline V CDR1 and CDR2: MDHEN, SYDVKM. Of note for this clone: Its antigen remains unknown.

The rearrangement joins TRBV28 to TRBJ1-6, with 7 positions matching TRBD1. This TCR came from a human donor in good health. The sequenced sample consisted of memory CD4+ T cells from blood cultured with dendritic cells. Sample subset: CD45RO+ memory T cells. Here the CDR3 DNA reads TGTGCCAGCAGTTACAAACAGGGGTACAATAATTCACCCCTCCACTTT. Its protein product is CASSYKQGYNNSPLHF.